The 23 T cell receptor beta chains presented below share a single source sample, sequenced in a study of a mutant IDH1 vaccine in newly diagnosed glioma. TCRdb keeps only in-frame clones here, not all; method: immunoSEQ multiplex PCR. The repertoire consists of about 130,000 clones, with around 80% occurring once and the leading ten covering 5.5%. Their antigen targets remain unknown. Time point in this sample: week 11, during vaccination. All doses held 300 ug of mutant IDH1 20-mer peptide, with topical imiquimod. The specimen was PBMCs, collected from a glioma patient whose treatment included an IDH1 peptide vaccine. The origin of the receptors is a middle-aged man with glioma.

The chain joins TRBV5-6 to TRBJ2-2, with D possibly TRBD1 on 6 matching bases. The CDR3 is made up of 15 amino acids. Germline CDR1 and CDR2: SGHDT and YYEEEE. V was cut by 2 bases and J by 2 bases, with 10 bases left in between. DNA of the CDR3: TGTGCCAGCAGCTTTCAGGGGATAAACACCGGGGAGCTGTTTTTT. The encoded protein is CASSFQGINTGELFF.

The rearrangement joins TRBV2 to TRBJ2-5, with TRBD2 matching 13 bases. Germline V gene sequence: CDR1 SNHLY, CDR2 FYNNEI. The CDR3 sequence is 16 residues long. V lost 3 bases, J lost 2 bases, and 3 bases stayed unmatched. This CDR3 reads CASSEGTSGEQETQYF. The CDR3 coding sequence is TGTGCCAGCAGTGAGGGGACTAGCGGGGAACAAGAGACCCAGTACTTC.

The J gene is TRBJ1-1, the V gene TRBV6-1; D may be TRBD1 (5 bases). The CDR3 length is 13 residues. The V and J ends lost 2 bases and 10 bases respectively, with 14 bases between them. The V gene's germline CDR1 is MNHNS and CDR2 SASEGT. The CDR3 DNA follows: TGTGCCAGCAGTGAAAGGCAGGGTGGACGAGCTTTCTTT. It is translated as CASSERQGGRAFF.

Here the CDR3 DNA reads TGTGCCAGCAGAAGCTCCAGCGGGAGTTACGAGCAGTACTTC. Its translation is CASRSSSGSYEQYF. The chain recombines TRBV2 with TRBJ2-7, with TRBD2 identical over 8 bases. The CDR3 loop spans 14 amino acids. Unmatched junction bases numbered 8, after V lost 6 bases and J lost 4 bases. Germline V gene lookup returns CDR1 SNHLY and CDR2 FYNNEI.

The chain recombines TRBV28 with TRBJ2-2; 9 bases align to TRBD1. V shed 6 bases, J shed 5 bases, and the junction held 13 bases outside the gene matches. CDR1 MDHEN and CDR2 SYDVKM come from the germline V gene. There are 17 residues in the CDR3. The CDR3 sequence is CASRPTGGAAFTGELFF. The CDR3 nucleotides read TGTGCCAGCAGACCTACAGGGGGCGCCGCGTTTACCGGGGAGCTGTTTTTT.

The CDR3 sequence: CAISEENREETQYF. The CDR3 nucleotides read TGTGCCATCAGTGAGGAGAACAGGGAGGAGACCCAGTACTTC. The chain has TRBV10-3 and TRBJ2-5; a possible D gene is TRBD1 (6 bases). The CDR3 loop spans 14 amino acids. V gave up 2 bases and J gave up 5 bases, with 12 bases separating them. CDR1 and CDR2 (germline): ENHRY, SYGVKD.

The genes are TRBV30 and TRBJ2-7, with 7 nucleotides matching TRBD1. The germline CDR1 and CDR2 sequences are GTSNPN and SVGIG (reference sequence). CDR3 size: 13 residues. Trimming took 2 bases from V and 1 from J; bases not matched to a gene: 2. CDR3 residues: CAWSRQGSYEQYF. The CDR3 nucleotides read TGTGCCTGGAGTAGACAGGGTTCCTACGAGCAGTACTTC.

This rearrangement joins TRBV15 to TRBJ2-3, with D uncertain. The CDR3 loop spans 12 amino acids. V lost 0 bases to trimming and J lost 8 bases, with 6 bases between them. Germline CDR1 and CDR2: LNHNV and YYDKDF (reference sequence). The CDR3 sequence is CATSRDKGTQYF. DNA for the CDR3: TGTGCCACCAGCAGAGATAAGGGTACGCAGTATTTT.

This clone was picked up a small number of times. This chain joins TRBV5-1 and TRBJ2-2; the D gene is possibly TRBD1 (5 bases). The CDR3 loop spans 16 amino acids. The germline gives CDR1 SGHRS, CDR2 YFSETQ. Trimming cost V 4 bases and J 0 bases, with 13 bases left between them. CDR3 loop: CASSHFTGSNTGELFF. In nucleotides, the CDR3 is TGCGCCAGCAGCCATTTCACAGGATCGAACACCGGGGAGCTGTTTTTT.

This clone was counted between two and nine times. The chain combines TRBV7-8 with TRBJ1-1; D remains ambiguous. Germline V gene data show CDR1 as SGHVS and CDR2 as FQNEAQ. CDR3 length: 14 residues. Trimming pared 3 bases from V and 4 bases from J, leaving 12 bases between. This chain's CDR3 is CASSLQEVSTEAFF. The CDR3 coding sequence is TGTGCCAGCAGCTTGCAGGAGGTGAGCACTGAAGCTTTCTTT. The entire variable domain, with the rest obtained from reference TRBV7-8 and TRBJ1-1, is as follows: GAGVSQSPRYKVAKRGQDVALRCDPISGHVSLFWYQQALGQGPEFLTYFQNEAQLDKSGLPSDRFFAERPEGSVSTLKIQRTQQEDSAVYLCASSLQEVSTEAFFGQGTRLTVV.

This clone was observed a few times. The V call is TRBV15, the J call TRBJ2-5; D unclear. Trimming took 1 base from V and 3 from J, leaving 6 bases between them. Germline CDR1 reads LNHNV; CDR2 reads YYDKDF (reference sequence). This CDR3 comprises 13 residues. CDR3: CATSRGPKETQYF. The DNA of the CDR3 is TGTGCCACCAGCAGAGGCCCAAAAGAGACCCAGTACTTC.

DNA for the CDR3: TGTGCCAGCAGCGTCGAGGACCTTGGGACCGGGGAGCTGTTTTTT. Amino acids: CASSVEDLGTGELFF. The rearrangement uses TRBV9 and TRBJ2-2; no clear D gene. Germline CDR1 SGDLS, CDR2 YYNGEE. V was trimmed by 2 bases and J by 5 bases, leaving 13 bases between them. The CDR3 totals 15 residues. Together with reference TRBV9 and TRBJ2-2, the CDR3 gives the full variable domain: DSGVTQTPKHLITATGQRVTLRCSPRSGDLSVYWYQQSLDQGLQFLIQYYNGEERAKGNILERFSAQQFPDLHSELNLSSLELGDSALYFCASSVEDLGTGELFFGEGSRLTVL.

The chain combines TRBV6-4 with TRBJ2-5; 7 nucleotides line up with TRBD1. With 6 bases clipped from V and 4 bases from J, the junction kept 11 bases outside the gene matches. The CDR3 loop spans 15 amino acids. Germline V gene sequence: CDR1 MRHNA, CDR2 SNTAGT. CDR3 bases: TGTGCCAGCAGCCCATCCGGGACAGCCCCAGAGACCCAGTACTTC. Protein: CASSPSGTAPETQYF.

V usage is TRBV19 and J usage is TRBJ2-4; TRBD1 aligns across 7 bases. Germline V lookup: CDR1 LNHDA, CDR2 SQIVND (reference sequence). V shed 6 bases and J 0 bases; nucleotides not matched to a gene: 14. CDR3 length: 18 amino acids. The DNA of the CDR3 is TGTGCCAGTAGCCACTACAGGGGAGACACCGTAGCCAAAAACATTCAGTACTTC. Encoded protein: CASSHYRGDTVAKNIQYF.

The V call is TRBV19, the J call TRBJ2-1; 9 bases align to TRBD1. The CDR3 contains 14 residues. The junction had 6 bases not matched to a gene; V was cut back by 6 bases and J by 6 bases. Germline-derived CDR1 and CDR2 are LNHDA and SQIVND (reference sequence). CDR3 region: CASRDRGHPNEQFF. Written as DNA, the CDR3 is TGTGCCAGTAGGGACAGGGGCCACCCCAATGAGCAGTTCTTC.

The genes are TRBV9 and TRBJ2-1, with 10 positions matching TRBD2. The germline CDR1 and CDR2 sequences are SGDLS and YYNGEE. The CDR3 loop spans 16 amino acids. The trim removed 3 bases at V and 3 bases at J, leaving 6 bases unmatched. The CDR3 region has the DNA TGTGCCAGCAGCGCGGCTAGCGGGGGACTCTACAATGAGCAGTTCTTC. Translation gives CASSAASGGLYNEQFF.

The J gene is TRBJ1-3, the V gene TRBV4-1; 7 bases line up with TRBD1. Trimming cost V 1 base and J 5 bases; bases outside gene matches: 5. Germline CDR1 reads MGHRA; CDR2 reads YSYEKL. The CDR3 length is 15 residues. CDR3 nucleotides: TGCGCCAGCAGCCAAGGACAGGGACTACGAAACACCATATATTTT. Protein sequence: CASSQGQGLRNTIYF.

The chain is built from TRBV30 and TRBJ1-2, with TRBD1 as a possible D gene (6 bases). V was cut by 3 bases and J by 4 bases, with 18 bases left in between. The CDR3 is 15 amino acids. Germline assignment: CDR1 GTSNPN and CDR2 SVGIG (reference sequence). The CDR3 DNA is TGTGCCTGGAGCCCGCAGGGGTTGTCCGGCTATGGCTACACCTTC. As protein: CAWSPQGLSGYGYTF.

Only one count was recorded for this clone. The chain combines TRBV4-3 with TRBJ1-1; D might be TRBD1 (5 bases). V was trimmed by 0 bases and J by 6 bases, leaving 11 bases between them. Germline CDR1 is LGHNA and CDR2 is YSLEER. The CDR3 consists of 14 residues. CDR3: CASSQDGGIPEAFF. The CDR3 DNA sequence: TGCGCCAGCAGCCAAGATGGGGGGATCCCTGAAGCTTTCTTT.

This chain links TRBV7-9 with TRBJ1-1, with D unresolved. Per germline, CDR1 SEHNR and CDR2 FQNEAQ (reference sequence). V lost 3 bases, J lost 3 bases, and 5 bases lay in between. The CDR3 totals 12 residues. The CDR3 coding sequence is TGTGCCAGCAGCTTCGGGGACACTGAAGCTTTCTTT. It encodes CASSFGDTEAFF. The variable domain in full, with the rest retrieved from reference TRBV7-9 and TRBJ1-1, is DTGVSQNPRHKITKRGQNVTFRCDPISEHNRLYWYRQTLGQGPEFLTYFQNEAQLEKSRLLSDRFSAERPKGSFSTLEIQRTEQGDSAMYLCASSFGDTEAFFGQGTRLTVV.

This rearrangement joins TRBV2 to TRBJ2-1; either TRBD1 or TRBD2 may supply D (5 bases each). The V gene lost 4 bases and the J gene lost 5 bases, with 15 bases spanning the gap. The germline CDR1 and CDR2 sequences are SNHLY and FYNNEI. CDR3 length: 15 residues. CDR3 residues: CASSAGRIADNEQFF. In nucleotides, the CDR3 is TGTGCCAGCAGTGCGGGACGGATCGCCGACAATGAGCAGTTCTTC.

The J gene is TRBJ2-7, the V gene TRBV7-6; 10 positions agree with TRBD1. This CDR3 comprises 16 residues. Trimming removed 0 bases from V and 2 bases from J; junction bases left unmatched: 4. Germline V gives CDR1 SGHVS, CDR2 FNYEAQ. This chain's CDR3 is CASSLAQGTGAYEQYF. CDR3 DNA: TGTGCCAGCAGCTTAGCACAGGGGACAGGGGCCTACGAGCAGTACTTC.

The chain is built from TRBV4-3 and TRBJ2-3; 7 nucleotides agree with TRBD2. This CDR3 has 15 amino acids. The V segment lost 0 bases and the J segment 7 bases; nucleotides outside the gene matches: 7. CDR1 is LGHNA and CDR2 is YSLEER in the germline V gene. The CDR3 coding sequence is TGCGCCAGCAGCCAAGATGCTAGCGGCCCTTATACGCAGTATTTT. The encoded protein is CASSQDASGPYTQYF.